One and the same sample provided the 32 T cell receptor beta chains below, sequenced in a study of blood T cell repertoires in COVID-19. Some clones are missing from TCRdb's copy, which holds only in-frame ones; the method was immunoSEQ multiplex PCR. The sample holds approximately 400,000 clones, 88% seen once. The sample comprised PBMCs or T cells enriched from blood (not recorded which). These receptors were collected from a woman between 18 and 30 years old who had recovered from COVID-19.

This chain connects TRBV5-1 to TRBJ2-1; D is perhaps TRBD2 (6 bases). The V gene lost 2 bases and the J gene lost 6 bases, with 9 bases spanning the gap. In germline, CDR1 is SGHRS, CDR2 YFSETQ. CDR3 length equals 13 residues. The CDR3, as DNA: TGCGCCAGCAGCTTTCCGCGGGGCAATGAGCAGTTCTTC. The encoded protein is CASSFPRGNEQFF.

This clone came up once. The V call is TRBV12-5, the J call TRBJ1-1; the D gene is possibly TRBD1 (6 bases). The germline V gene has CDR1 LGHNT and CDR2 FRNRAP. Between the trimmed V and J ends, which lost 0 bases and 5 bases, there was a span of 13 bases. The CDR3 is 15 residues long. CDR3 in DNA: TGTGCTAGTGGTTTGGTTTTAAGGGGGTTAACTGAAGCTTTCTTT. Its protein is CASGLVLRGLTEAFF.

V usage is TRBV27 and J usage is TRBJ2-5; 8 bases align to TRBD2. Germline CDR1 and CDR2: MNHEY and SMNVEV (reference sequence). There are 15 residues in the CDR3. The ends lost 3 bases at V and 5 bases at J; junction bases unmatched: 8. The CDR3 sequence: CASSFGAGGRETQYF. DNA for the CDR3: TGTGCCAGCAGTTTCGGTGCGGGGGGCAGGGAGACCCAGTACTTC.

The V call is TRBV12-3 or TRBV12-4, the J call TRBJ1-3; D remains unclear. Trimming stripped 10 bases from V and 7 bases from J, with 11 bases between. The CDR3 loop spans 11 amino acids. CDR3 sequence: CATREVNTIYF. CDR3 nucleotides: TGTGCCACTAGGGAGGTTAACACCATATATTTT.

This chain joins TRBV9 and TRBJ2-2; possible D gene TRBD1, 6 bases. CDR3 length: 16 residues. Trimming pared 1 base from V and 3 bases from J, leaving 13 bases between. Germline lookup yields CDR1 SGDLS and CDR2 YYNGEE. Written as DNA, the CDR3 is TGTGCCAGCAGCGTAAGAAACAGGGTTTACACCGGGGAGCTGTTTTTT. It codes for CASSVRNRVYTGELFF.

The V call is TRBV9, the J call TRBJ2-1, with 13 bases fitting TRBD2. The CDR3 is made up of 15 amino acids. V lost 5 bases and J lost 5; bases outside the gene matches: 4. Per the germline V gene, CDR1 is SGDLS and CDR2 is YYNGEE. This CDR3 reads CASRPGLAGNNEQFF. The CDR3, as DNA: TGTGCCAGCAGGCCGGGACTAGCGGGGAACAATGAGCAGTTCTTC. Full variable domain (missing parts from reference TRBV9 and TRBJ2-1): DSGVTQTPKHLITATGQRVTLRCSPRSGDLSVYWYQQSLDQGLQFLIQYYNGEERAKGNILERFSAQQFPDLHSELNLSSLELGDSALYFCASRPGLAGNNEQFFGPGTRLTVL.

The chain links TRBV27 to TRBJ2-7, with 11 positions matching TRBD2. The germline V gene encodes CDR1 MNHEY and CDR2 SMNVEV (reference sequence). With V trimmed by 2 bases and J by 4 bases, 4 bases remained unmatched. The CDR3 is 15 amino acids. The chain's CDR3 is CASSLRLAGRYEQYF. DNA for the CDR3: TGTGCCAGCAGTTTACGACTAGCGGGGAGGTACGAGCAGTACTTC.

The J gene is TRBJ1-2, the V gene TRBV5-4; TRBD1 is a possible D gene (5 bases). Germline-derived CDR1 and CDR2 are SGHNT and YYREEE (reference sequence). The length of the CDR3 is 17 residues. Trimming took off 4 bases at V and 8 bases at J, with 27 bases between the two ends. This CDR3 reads CASSPSGGEGLAGGYTF. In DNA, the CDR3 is TGTGCCAGCAGCCCAAGTGGGGGTGAAGGGCTAGCGGGCGGCTACACCTTC.

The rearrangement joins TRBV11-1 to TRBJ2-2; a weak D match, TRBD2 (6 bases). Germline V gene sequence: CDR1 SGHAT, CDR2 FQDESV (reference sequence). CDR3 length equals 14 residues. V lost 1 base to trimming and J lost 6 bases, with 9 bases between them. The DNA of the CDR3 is TGTGCCAGCAGCTTAGAGCGGGTGCCCGGGGAGCTGTTTTTT. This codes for CASSLERVPGELFF.

CDR3 sequence: CASSPEKNTEAFF. CDR3 bases: TGTGCCAGCTCACCGGAGAAGAACACTGAAGCTTTCTTT. V usage is TRBV18 and J usage is TRBJ1-1; D is unresolved. The CDR3 has 13 residues. Per the germline V gene, CDR1 is KGHSH and CDR2 is LQKENI. The V and J ends lost 3 bases and 1 base respectively, with 6 bases between them.

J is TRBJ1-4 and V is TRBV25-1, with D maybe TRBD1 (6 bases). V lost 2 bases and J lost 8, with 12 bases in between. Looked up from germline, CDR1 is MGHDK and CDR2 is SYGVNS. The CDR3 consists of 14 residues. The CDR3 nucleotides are TGTGCCAGCAGTGAAAGTGGGGGCTGGGAAAAACTGTTTTTT. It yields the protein CASSESGGWEKLFF.

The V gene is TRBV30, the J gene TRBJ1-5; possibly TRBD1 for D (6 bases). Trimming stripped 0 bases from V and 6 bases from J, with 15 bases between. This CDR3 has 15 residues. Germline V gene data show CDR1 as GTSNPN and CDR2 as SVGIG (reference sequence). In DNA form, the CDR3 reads TGTGCCTGGAGTGTAAGGCGGGGGGCGGGTCAGCCCCAGCATTTT. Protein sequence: CAWSVRRGAGQPQHF.

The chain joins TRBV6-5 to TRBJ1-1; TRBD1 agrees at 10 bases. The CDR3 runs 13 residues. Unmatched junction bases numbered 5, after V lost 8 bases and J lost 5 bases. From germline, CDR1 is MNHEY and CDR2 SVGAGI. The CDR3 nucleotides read TGTGCCAGCGGGAGACAGGGGGCTACTGAAGCTTTCTTT. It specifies CASGRQGATEAFF.

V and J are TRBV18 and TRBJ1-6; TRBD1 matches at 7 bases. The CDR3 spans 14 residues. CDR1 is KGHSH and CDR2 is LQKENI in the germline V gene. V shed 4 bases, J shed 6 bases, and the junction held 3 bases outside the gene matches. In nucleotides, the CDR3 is TGTGCCAGCTCACGGGACAGCCTTAATTCACCCCTCCACTTT. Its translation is CASSRDSLNSPLHF.

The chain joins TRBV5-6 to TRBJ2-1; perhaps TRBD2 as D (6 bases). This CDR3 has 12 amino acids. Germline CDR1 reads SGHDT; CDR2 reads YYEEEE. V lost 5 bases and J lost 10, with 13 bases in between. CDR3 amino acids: CASSLGTFEQFF. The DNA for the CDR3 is TGTGCCAGCAGTCTTGGGACTTTCGAGCAGTTCTTC. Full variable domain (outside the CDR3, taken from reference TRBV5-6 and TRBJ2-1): DAGVTQSPTHLIKTRGQQVTLRCSPKSGHDTVSWYQQALGQGPQFIFQYYEEEERQRGNFPDRFSGHQFPNYSSELNVNALLLGDSALYLCASSLGTFEQFFGPGTRLTVL.

Written as DNA, the CDR3 is TGTGCCAGCAGCTCTGGGACAGGGGGCATGCACGAGCAGTACTTC. Translating it yields CASSSGTGGMHEQYF. The chain recombines TRBV7-3 with TRBJ2-7; 12 bases align to TRBD1. Germline V gene lookup returns CDR1 SGHTA and CDR2 FQGTGA. The junction had 6 bases not matched to a gene; V was cut back by 4 bases and J by 5 bases. CDR3 size: 15 residues. Full variable domain (rest looked up from reference TRBV7-3 and TRBJ2-7): GAGVSQTPSNKVTEKGKYVELRCDPISGHTALYWYRQSLGQGPEFLIYFQGTGAADDSGLPNDRFFAVRPEGSVSTLKIQRTERGDSAVYLCASSSGTGGMHEQYFGPGTRLTVT.

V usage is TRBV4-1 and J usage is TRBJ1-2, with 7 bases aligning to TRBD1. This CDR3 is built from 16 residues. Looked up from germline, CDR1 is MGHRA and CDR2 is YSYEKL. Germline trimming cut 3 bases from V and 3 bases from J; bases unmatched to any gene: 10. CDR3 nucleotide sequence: TGCGCCAGCAGCCATGTCGCCCCGGGACAGCACTATGGCTACACCTTC. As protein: CASSHVAPGQHYGYTF.

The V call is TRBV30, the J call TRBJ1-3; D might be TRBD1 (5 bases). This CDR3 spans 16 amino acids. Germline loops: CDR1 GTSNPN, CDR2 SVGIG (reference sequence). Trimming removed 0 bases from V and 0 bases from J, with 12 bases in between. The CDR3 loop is CAWSVGRQSSGNTIYF. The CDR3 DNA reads TGTGCCTGGAGTGTGGGGCGTCAGAGCTCTGGAAACACCATATATTTT.

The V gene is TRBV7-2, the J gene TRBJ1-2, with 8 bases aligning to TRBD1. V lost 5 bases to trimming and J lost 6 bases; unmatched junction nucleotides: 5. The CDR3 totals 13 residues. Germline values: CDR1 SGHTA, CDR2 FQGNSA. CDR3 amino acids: CASSDRTGNGYTF. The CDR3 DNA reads TGTGCCAGCAGCGATCGGACAGGGAATGGCTACACCTTC.

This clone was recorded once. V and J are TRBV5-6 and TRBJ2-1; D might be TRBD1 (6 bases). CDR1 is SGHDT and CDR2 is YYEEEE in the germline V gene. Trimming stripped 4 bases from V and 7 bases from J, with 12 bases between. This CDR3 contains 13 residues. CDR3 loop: CASSPTGLNEQFF. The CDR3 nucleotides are TGTGCCAGCAGCCCCACAGGGCTTAATGAGCAGTTCTTC. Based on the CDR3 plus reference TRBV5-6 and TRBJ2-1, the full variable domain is DAGVTQSPTHLIKTRGQQVTLRCSPKSGHDTVSWYQQALGQGPQFIFQYYEEEERQRGNFPDRFSGHQFPNYSSELNVNALLLGDSALYLCASSPTGLNEQFFGPGTRLTVL.

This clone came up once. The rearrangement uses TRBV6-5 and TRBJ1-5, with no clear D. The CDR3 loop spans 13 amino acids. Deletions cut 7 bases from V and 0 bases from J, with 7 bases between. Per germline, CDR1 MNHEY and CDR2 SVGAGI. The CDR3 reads CASNMVSNQPQHF. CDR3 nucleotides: TGTGCCAGCAACATGGTTAGCAATCAGCCCCAGCATTTT.

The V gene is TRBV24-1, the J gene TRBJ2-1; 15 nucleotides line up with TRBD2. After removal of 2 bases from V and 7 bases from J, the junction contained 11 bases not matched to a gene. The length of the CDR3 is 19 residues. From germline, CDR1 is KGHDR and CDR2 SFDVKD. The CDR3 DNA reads TGTGCCACCAGTGATTCTAGGACTAGCGGGGGGGCGGTAGGAAATGAGCAGTTCTTC. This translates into CATSDSRTSGGAVGNEQFF.

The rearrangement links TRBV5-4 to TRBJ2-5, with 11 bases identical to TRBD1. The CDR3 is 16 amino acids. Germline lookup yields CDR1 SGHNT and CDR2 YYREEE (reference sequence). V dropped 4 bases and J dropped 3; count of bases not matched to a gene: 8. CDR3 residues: CASSPPPGQGEETQYF. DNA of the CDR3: TGTGCCAGCAGCCCGCCTCCGGGACAGGGGGAAGAGACCCAGTACTTC.

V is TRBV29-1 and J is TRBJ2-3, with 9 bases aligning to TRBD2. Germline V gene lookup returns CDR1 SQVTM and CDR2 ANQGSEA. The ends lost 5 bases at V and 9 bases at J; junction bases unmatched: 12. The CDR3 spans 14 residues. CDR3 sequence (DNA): TGCAGCGTTCTTGCTAGCGGGACGGGATCAACGCAGTATTTT. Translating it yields CSVLASGTGSTQYF.

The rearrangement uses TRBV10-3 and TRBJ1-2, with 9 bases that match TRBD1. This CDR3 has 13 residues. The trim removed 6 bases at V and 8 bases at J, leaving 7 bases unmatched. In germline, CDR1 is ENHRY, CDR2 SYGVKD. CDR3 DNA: TGTGCCATCAGCGCACAGGGGGCACGAGGCTACACCTTC. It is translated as CAISAQGARGYTF.

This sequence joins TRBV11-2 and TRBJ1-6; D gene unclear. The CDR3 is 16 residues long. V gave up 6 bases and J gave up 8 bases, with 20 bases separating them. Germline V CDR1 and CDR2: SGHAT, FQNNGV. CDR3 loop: CASSQGWRGTYSPLHF. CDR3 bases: TGTGCCAGCAGTCAAGGGTGGCGGGGAACCTATTCACCCCTCCACTTT.

In DNA form, the CDR3 reads TGTGCCTGGGCCAGGGGAAGTGAAGCTTTCTTT. It specifies CAWARGSEAFF. This rearrangement joins TRBV30 to TRBJ1-1, with D perhaps matching TRBD1 (6 bases). This CDR3 contains 11 residues. Per germline, CDR1 GTSNPN and CDR2 SVGIG (reference sequence). Trimming stripped 5 bases from V and 7 bases from J, with 11 bases between.

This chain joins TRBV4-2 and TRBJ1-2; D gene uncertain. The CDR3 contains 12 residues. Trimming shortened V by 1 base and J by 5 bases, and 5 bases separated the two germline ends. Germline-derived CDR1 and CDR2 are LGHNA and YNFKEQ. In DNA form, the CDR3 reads TGTGCCAGCAGCCAAGCGGGGTATGGCTACACCTTC. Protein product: CASSQAGYGYTF.

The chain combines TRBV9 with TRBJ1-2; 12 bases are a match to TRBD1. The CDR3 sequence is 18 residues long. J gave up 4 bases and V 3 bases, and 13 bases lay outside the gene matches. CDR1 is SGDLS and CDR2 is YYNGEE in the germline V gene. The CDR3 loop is CASSAAVGTGGWGYGYTF. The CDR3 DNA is TGTGCCAGCAGCGCCGCTGTCGGGACAGGGGGCTGGGGCTATGGCTACACCTTC.

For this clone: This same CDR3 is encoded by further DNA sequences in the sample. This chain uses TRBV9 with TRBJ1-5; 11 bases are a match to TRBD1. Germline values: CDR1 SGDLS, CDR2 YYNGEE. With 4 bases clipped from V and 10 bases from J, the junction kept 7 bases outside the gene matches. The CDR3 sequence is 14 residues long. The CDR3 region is CASSPGQGAQPQHF. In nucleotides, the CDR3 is TGTGCCAGCAGCCCAGGACAGGGGGCTCAACCCCAGCATTTT. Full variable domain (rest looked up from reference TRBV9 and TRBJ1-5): DSGVTQTPKHLITATGQRVTLRCSPRSGDLSVYWYQQSLDQGLQFLIQYYNGEERAKGNILERFSAQQFPDLHSELNLSSLELGDSALYFCASSPGQGAQPQHFGDGTRLSIL.

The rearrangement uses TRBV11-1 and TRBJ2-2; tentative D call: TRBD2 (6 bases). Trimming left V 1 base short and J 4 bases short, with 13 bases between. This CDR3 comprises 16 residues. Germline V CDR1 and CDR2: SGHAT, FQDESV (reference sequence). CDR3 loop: CASSLEGGVFTGELFF. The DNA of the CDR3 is TGTGCCAGCAGCTTAGAGGGCGGGGTCTTCACCGGGGAGCTGTTTTTT. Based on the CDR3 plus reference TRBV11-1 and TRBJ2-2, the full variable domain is EAEVAQSPRYKITEKSQAVAFWCDPISGHATLYWYRQILGQGPELLVQFQDESVVDDSQLPKDRFSAERLKGVDSTLKIQPAELGDSAMYLCASSLEGGVFTGELFFGEGSRLTVL.

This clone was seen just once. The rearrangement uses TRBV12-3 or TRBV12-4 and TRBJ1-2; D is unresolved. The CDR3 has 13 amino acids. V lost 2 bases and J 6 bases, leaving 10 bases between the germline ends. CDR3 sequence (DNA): TGTGCCAGCAGTTTAATGTCGGTTCATGGCTACACCTTC. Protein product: CASSLMSVHGYTF.